This passage covers 26 T cell receptor beta chains from one sample sequenced in a study of blood T cell repertoires in COVID-19 (dated by TCRdb to 2019 to 2021). Libraries were made using the immunoSEQ multiplex PCR assay. This is the immuneACCESS table as TCRdb keeps it, with only in-frame sequences that have V and J called. A part of the clones is gone; compared with another copy, unresolved V genes explain less than half, and the rest is unexplained. This sample is represented by about 210,000 clones; 80% to 85% of them were singletons. Clones ranked in the top ten supply around 9% of the sample. Sample: PBMCs or T cells enriched from blood (not recorded which). The origin of the receptors is a woman in her forties or fifties with acute COVID-19.

The chain is built from TRBV4-1 and TRBJ2-1; a possible D gene is TRBD2 (5 bases). Deletions cut 1 base from V and 4 bases from J, with 20 bases between. Per germline, CDR1 MGHRA and CDR2 YSYEKL. The CDR3 runs 18 residues. The CDR3 sequence: CASSQGISAGVTYNEQFF. CDR3 DNA: TGCGCCAGCAGCCAAGGGATCTCTGCCGGGGTGACTTACAATGAGCAGTTCTTC.

This chain joins TRBV7-7 and TRBJ2-3, with 8 bases that match TRBD1. The J segment lost 3 bases and the V segment lost 5 bases, leaving 4 bases of the junction unmatched. The CDR3 runs 14 residues. Per germline, CDR1 SSHAT and CDR2 FNYEAQ (reference sequence). In DNA, the CDR3 is TGTGCCAGCAGCCGAGGACAGGGAACAGATACGCAGTATTTT. It yields the protein CASSRGQGTDTQYF.

The chain couples TRBV30 to TRBJ1-5; D is uncertain. The germline CDR1 and CDR2 sequences are GTSNPN and SVGIG (reference sequence). The CDR3 totals 13 residues. Trimming pared 3 bases from V and 7 bases from J, leaving 13 bases between. In nucleotides, the CDR3 is TGTGCCTGGAGCATAGCTCTTAGGCAGCCCCAGCATTTT. Translated, it gives CAWSIALRQPQHF. Drawing the rest from reference TRBV30 and TRBJ1-5, the complete variable domain is SQTIHQWPATLVQPVGSPLSLECTVEGTSNPNLYWYRQAAGRGLQLLFYSVGIGQISSEVPQNLSASRPQDRQFILSSKKLLLSDSGFYLCAWSIALRQPQHFGDGTRLSIL.

DNA of the CDR3: TGTGCCAGCAGTTCTCGTCAGCCCCAGCATTTT. It is translated as CASSSRQPQHF. The rearrangement uses TRBV6-6 and TRBJ1-5; D not certain. Between the trimmed V and J ends, which lost 4 bases and 6 bases, there was a span of 4 bases. Germline loops: CDR1 MNHNY, CDR2 SVGAGI (reference sequence). The CDR3 loop spans 11 amino acids.

The CDR3 bases are TGTGCCATCAGGGGGGGATCGGAGACCCAGTACTTC. The encoded protein is CAIRGGSETQYF. The chain has TRBV10-3 and TRBJ2-5; TRBD2 is a possible D gene (6 bases). The V and J ends lost 6 bases and 5 bases respectively, with 10 bases between them. The CDR3 runs to 12 residues. Germline lookup yields CDR1 ENHRY and CDR2 SYGVKD.

The rearrangement links TRBV14 to TRBJ2-7; 12 nucleotides align to TRBD2. Germline V gives CDR1 SGHDN, CDR2 FVKESK. The junction had 5 bases not matched to a gene; V was cut back by 4 bases and J by 1 base. The CDR3 contains 16 residues. The CDR3 region is CASSRGLAGNSYEQYF. The CDR3 DNA follows: TGTGCCAGCAGCCGAGGACTAGCGGGAAATTCCTACGAGCAGTACTTC. Filled out from reference TRBV14 and TRBJ2-7, the complete variable domain reads EAGVTQFPSHSVIEKGQTVTLRCDPISGHDNLYWYRRVMGKEIKFLLHFVKESKQDESGMPNNRFLAERTGGTYSTLKVQPAELEDSGVYFCASSRGLAGNSYEQYFGPGTRLTVT.

This chain connects TRBV11-2 to TRBJ2-7, with TRBD1 identical over 9 bases. The CDR3 is made up of 15 amino acids. V was pared by 2 bases and J by 4 bases, with 6 bases of the junction left unmatched. Germline-derived CDR1 and CDR2 are SGHAT and FQNNGV. This CDR3 reads CASSLWDRALYEQYF. CDR3 nucleotide sequence: TGTGCCAGCAGCTTATGGGACAGGGCATTATACGAGCAGTACTTC.

In its sample, this clone was seen once. The chain recombines TRBV7-2 with TRBJ2-4; D may be TRBD1 (5 bases). CDR1 is SGHTA, CDR2 FQGNSA, per germline. The CDR3 spans 14 residues. The V gene lost 5 bases and the J gene lost 0 bases, with 8 bases spanning the gap. The CDR3 nucleotides read TGTGCCAGCAGCCTCGACAGAGCCAAAAACATTCAGTACTTC. Residues: CASSLDRAKNIQYF.

The chain links TRBV18 to TRBJ1-5; D remains unclear. V gave up 1 base and J gave up 2 bases, with 6 bases separating them. The length of the CDR3 is 14 residues. The germline V gene encodes CDR1 KGHSH and CDR2 LQKENI. CDR3: CASSPLGGNQPQHF. Here the CDR3 DNA reads TGTGCCAGCTCACCACTCGGGGGCAATCAGCCCCAGCATTTT.

This clone occurred once. V usage is TRBV10-3 and J usage is TRBJ2-7, with 8 positions matching TRBD2. Trimming took 11 bases from V and 3 from J; bases not matched to a gene: 6. Germline V gene lookup returns CDR1 ENHRY and CDR2 SYGVKD. The CDR3 runs to 12 residues. CDR3 region: CAVAGTSYEQYF. The CDR3 nucleotides read TGTGCCGTTGCAGGGACTAGCTACGAGCAGTACTTC.

This clone was seen more than once but under ten times. The chain uses TRBV6-5 and TRBJ1-6; a possible D gene is TRBD1 (5 bases). The germline CDR1 and CDR2 sequences are MNHEY and SVGAGI. Trimming removed 7 bases from V and 0 bases from J, with 10 bases in between. This CDR3 contains 15 residues. In DNA, the CDR3 is TGTGCCAGCAAGGTCGACAGCTCCTATAATTCACCCCTCCACTTT. Its protein product is CASKVDSSYNSPLHF.

The CDR3 is CASSVDGTGDEKLFF. CDR3 DNA sequence: TGTGCCAGCAGCGTAGATGGGACAGGGGATGAAAAACTGTTTTTT. The chain has TRBV9 and TRBJ1-4; 10 bases are shared with TRBD1. The CDR3 spans 15 residues. Germline loops: CDR1 SGDLS, CDR2 YYNGEE. Germline trimming cut 0 bases from V and 6 bases from J; bases unmatched to any gene: 2.

The chain couples TRBV7-2 to TRBJ2-7; TRBD1 aligns across 7 bases. V gave up 4 bases and J gave up 4 bases; unmatched junction bases: 1. Germline V gene data show CDR1 as SGHTA and CDR2 as FQGNSA. This CDR3 has 12 residues. CDR3 nucleotides: TGTGCCAGCAGCTCGGACAGGTACGAGCAGTACTTC. Amino acids: CASSSDRYEQYF.

This clone was detected once. The V gene is TRBV12-3 or TRBV12-4, the J gene TRBJ1-2, with a tentative D call TRBD1 (6 bases). The CDR3 covers 13 residues. V shed 2 bases and J shed 9 bases, with 13 bases lying between them. The CDR3 spells CASSLSRQGSYTF. The CDR3 DNA follows: TGTGCCAGCAGTTTATCTCGCCAGGGGAGCTACACCTTC.

This clone was picked up many times. This chain connects TRBV10-2 to TRBJ2-1; D is perhaps TRBD2 (5 bases). This CDR3 is 14 amino acids long. V lost 2 bases and J 4 bases, leaving 9 bases between the germline ends. Germline assignment: CDR1 WSHSY and CDR2 SAAADI. CDR3 amino acids: CASSETSLYNEQFF. CDR3 nucleotide sequence: TGCGCCAGCAGTGAGACTAGTTTGTACAATGAGCAGTTCTTC.

The rearrangement joins TRBV19 to TRBJ1-1; TRBD1 aligns across 7 bases. The CDR3 is 14 amino acids. The germline V gene has CDR1 LNHDA and CDR2 SQIVND (reference sequence). J was trimmed by 4 bases and V by 8 bases; bases with no gene match: 10. CDR3 DNA sequence: TGTGCCAGTTCCGCACAGGGGTCGGGCACTGAAGCTTTCTTT. Translated: CASSAQGSGTEAFF.

The chain employs TRBV20-1 and TRBJ2-3; TRBD2 is a possible D gene (5 bases). The V end was cut by 3 bases, the J end by 5 bases, with 9 bases between. Germline CDR1 is DFQATT and CDR2 is SNEGSKA (reference sequence). The CDR3 totals 12 residues. The CDR3 DNA reads as TGCAGTGCTAGTCTAGCTCAAGATACGCAGTATTTT. This sequence encodes CSASLAQDTQYF.

This clone was seen ten or more times. The chain combines TRBV7-6 with TRBJ1-4; D not certain. The CDR3 has 16 residues. Germline-derived CDR1 and CDR2 are SGHVS and FNYEAQ. V was cut by 5 bases and J by 7 bases, with 20 bases left in between. CDR3 in DNA: TGTGCCAGCAGCCCAAGAACGGGTGAGGGCGGTGAAAAACTGTTTTTT. Translating it yields CASSPRTGEGGEKLFF.

CDR3 nucleotide sequence: TGTGCCAGCAGCGTGGGACAGGGAAAACTGTTTTTT. This encodes CASSVGQGKLFF. V is TRBV5-4 and J is TRBJ1-4, with 9 bases fitting TRBD1. The CDR3 consists of 12 residues. V gave up 4 bases and J gave up 10 bases; unmatched junction bases: 2. CDR1 and CDR2 (germline): SGHNT, YYREEE (reference sequence).

The CDR3 coding sequence is TGCAGCGGGGCGACAGGGGTCGGAGAGACCCAGTACTTC. It is translated as CSGATGVGETQYF. J is TRBJ2-5 and V is TRBV29-1, with 8 positions matching TRBD1. Trimming cost V 7 bases and J 4 bases; bases outside gene matches: 8. The CDR3 spans 13 residues. Germline V gene sequence: CDR1 SQVTM, CDR2 ANQGSEA.

CDR3 amino acids: CASSARDRGGETQYF. In nucleotides, the CDR3 is TGTGCCAGCTCAGCTCGGGACAGGGGAGGAGAGACCCAGTACTTC. The chain combines TRBV18 with TRBJ2-5; 10 bases align to TRBD1. The V gene's germline CDR1 is KGHSH and CDR2 LQKENI. The V and J ends lost 5 bases and 4 bases, in that order; junction bases with no gene match: 7. The CDR3 is 15 residues long.

J is TRBJ2-7 and V is TRBV7-2; D may be TRBD2 (5 bases). The CDR3 runs to 12 residues. Between the trimmed V and J ends, which lost 1 base and 8 bases, there was a span of 9 bases. Germline values: CDR1 SGHTA, CDR2 FQGNSA. In DNA, the CDR3 is TGTGCCAGCAGCTTAGGGCTAGCTAAGCAGTACTTC. As protein: CASSLGLAKQYF.

This clone was seen a handful of times. The V and J genes are TRBV28 and TRBJ1-5; 10 positions agree with TRBD1. The length of the CDR3 is 16 residues. Germline assignment: CDR1 MDHEN and CDR2 SYDVKM. J lost 6 bases, V lost 6 bases, and 11 bases had no gene match. The CDR3 DNA reads TGTGCCAGCAGAGCTCCTTCGACAGGGGGCGGTCAGCCCCAGCATTTT. The encoded protein is CASRAPSTGGGQPQHF.

V usage is TRBV4-1 and J usage is TRBJ2-7; weak D call: TRBD2 (5 bases). CDR3 length: 17 residues. Trimming took 1 base from V and 3 from J, leaving 19 bases between them. Per germline, CDR1 MGHRA and CDR2 YSYEKL. The CDR3 DNA follows: TGCGCCAGCAGCCAAGTCGGGAAGGGCCCGGTGGGCTACGAGCAGTACTTC. It encodes CASSQVGKGPVGYEQYF.

This chain joins TRBV5-4 and TRBJ2-1, with 9 bases lining up with TRBD2. CDR1 and CDR2 from the germline V gene are SGHNT and YYREEE (reference sequence). V gave up 5 bases and J gave up 5 bases; unmatched junction bases: 5. The CDR3 extends over 14 amino acids. DNA for the CDR3: TGTGCCAGCAGACGCGGGGGGGCCAACAATGAGCAGTTCTTC. This codes for CASRRGGANNEQFF.

V and J are TRBV6-6 and TRBJ1-2; TRBD1 matches at 7 bases. Trimming took 6 bases from V and 7 from J; bases not matched to a gene: 8. Germline V gene sequence: CDR1 MNHNY, CDR2 SVGAGI (reference sequence). CDR3 length: 13 amino acids. The DNA of the CDR3 is TGTGCCAGCAGGCCCGGGACAGCCTCTGGCTACACCTTC. This translates into CASRPGTASGYTF.